The 30 T cell receptor beta chains given below trace back to one sample, sequenced in a study of CD8 T cells in Susac syndrome. After extraction with the RNeasy kit, about 0.45 to 1 ug of the RNA was reverse transcribed using random hexamers. TCRdb fed the immunoSEQ multiplex PCR reads into MiXCR, producing one record per CDR3 protein. The sample consists of 200,000 or so distinct CDR3 sequences, more than 90% of them appearing once. Sequencing was done on a sample of CD4+ T cells from PBMCs. These receptors originate from a human donor with multiple sclerosis.

The rearrangement links TRBV5-6 to TRBJ2-4; D ambiguous. CDR3 length equals 14 residues. Germline values: CDR1 SGHDT, CDR2 YYEEEE. Trimming cost V 2 bases and J 8 bases, with 14 bases left between them. CDR3 DNA sequence: TGTGCCAGCAGCTTTGGACCCCTACGGTACATTCAGTACTTC. It encodes CASSFGPLRYIQYF.

J is TRBJ2-1 and V is TRBV2; TRBD2 aligns across 7 bases. The length of the CDR3 is 13 residues. Unmatched junction bases numbered 7, after V lost 7 bases and J lost 7 bases. CDR1 and CDR2 from the germline V gene are SNHLY and FYNNEI. This chain's CDR3 is CASTSGNGNEQFF. The CDR3 bases are TGTGCCAGCACCAGCGGGAATGGGAATGAGCAGTTCTTC.

CDR3 coding DNA: TGCAGTGCCAAACCGGGACAGGGGTTAGAGACCCAGTACTTC. Amino acids: CSAKPGQGLETQYF. The chain links TRBV20-1 to TRBJ2-5; 10 nucleotides agree with TRBD1. CDR3 length: 14 residues. Germline-derived CDR1 and CDR2 are DFQATT and SNEGSKA (reference sequence). Trimming cost V 6 bases and J 4 bases; bases outside gene matches: 8.

This rearrangement joins TRBV18 to TRBJ1-2; D may be TRBD1 (5 bases). V gave up 3 bases and J gave up 2 bases, with 13 bases separating them. Germline CDR1 KGHSH, CDR2 LQKENI. The CDR3 has 15 residues. CDR3 loop: CASSPATGGNYGYTF. CDR3 DNA: TGTGCCAGCTCACCGGCGACGGGGGGGAACTATGGCTACACCTTC.

The rearrangement uses TRBV10-3 and TRBJ2-7; the match to TRBD2 covers 10 bases. With V trimmed by 5 bases and J by 4 bases, 11 bases remained unmatched. CDR1 is ENHRY and CDR2 is SYGVKD in the germline V gene. The CDR3 is 16 residues long. This CDR3 reads CAISTVGIAGGYEQYF. In DNA, the CDR3 is TGTGCCATCAGTACTGTCGGGATAGCGGGAGGTTACGAGCAGTACTTC.

This sequence joins TRBV15 and TRBJ2-1; D gene uncertain. Germline V lookup: CDR1 LNHNV, CDR2 YYDKDF (reference sequence). V shed 0 bases and J shed 5 bases, with 8 bases lying between them. The CDR3 sequence is 14 residues long. The CDR3: CATSRDVINNEQFF. CDR3 nucleotide sequence: TGTGCCACCAGCAGAGATGTTATTAACAATGAGCAGTTCTTC. The complete variable domain, with remaining parts taken from reference TRBV15 and TRBJ2-1, reads DAMVIQNPRYQVTQFGKPVTLSCSQTLNHNVMYWYQQKSSQAPKLLFHYYDKDFNNEADTPDNFQSRRPNTSFCFLDIRSPGLGDTAMYLCATSRDVINNEQFFGPGTRLTVL.

The chain is built from TRBV20-1 and TRBJ2-1; D is unclear. Per the germline V gene, CDR1 is DFQATT and CDR2 is SNEGSKA (reference sequence). The V and J ends lost 0 bases and 4 bases respectively, with 7 bases between them. The CDR3 consists of 13 residues. CDR3 sequence: CSAREGPYNEQFF. The CDR3 region has the DNA TGCAGTGCTAGAGAGGGCCCGTACAATGAGCAGTTCTTC.

This chain links TRBV20-1 with TRBJ2-6; D unclear. The germline V and J ends were trimmed by 6 bases and 1 base, with 10 bases remaining between them. Germline V lookup: CDR1 DFQATT, CDR2 SNEGSKA (reference sequence). CDR3 length: 14 residues. The DNA for the CDR3 is TGCAGTGCCACGGTCCCTTCTGGGGCCAACGTCCTGACTTTC. This sequence encodes CSATVPSGANVLTF.

This chain uses TRBV29-1 with TRBJ1-5; 7 nucleotides match TRBD1. Trimming cost V 7 bases and J 7 bases; bases outside gene matches: 10. Per germline, CDR1 SQVTM and CDR2 ANQGSEA. The CDR3 sequence is 13 residues long. CDR3 loop: CSAQGTLGQPQHF. The CDR3 bases are TGCAGCGCACAGGGGACCTTAGGGCAGCCCCAGCATTTT.

A single count supports this clonotype. The gene calls are TRBV7-9 and TRBJ1-5, with D perhaps TRBD1 (5 bases). The CDR3 contains 12 residues. The V end lost 4 bases, the J end lost 6 bases, and 7 bases lay between the germline ends. Germline V gene data show CDR1 as SEHNR and CDR2 as FQNEAQ (reference sequence). In DNA form, the CDR3 reads TGTGCCAGCAGCTCGGGGGTTCAGCCCCAGCATTTT. It is translated as CASSSGVQPQHF.

The J gene is TRBJ1-1, the V gene TRBV6-5, with unresolved D. With 0 bases removed from V and 7 bases from J, the gap between germline ends came to 12 bases. Germline V gene data show CDR1 as MNHEY and CDR2 as SVGAGI. This CDR3 comprises 14 residues. CDR3 nucleotide sequence: TGTGCCAGCAGTTACTCAGGGAACTGGGGTGAAGCTTTCTTT. Translated, it gives CASSYSGNWGEAFF.

The chain carries TRBV27 and TRBJ2-7; 7 nucleotides align to TRBD1. V dropped 3 bases and J dropped 5; count of bases not matched to a gene: 10. Germline lookup yields CDR1 MNHEY and CDR2 SMNVEV (reference sequence). The CDR3 contains 15 residues. CDR3 in amino acids: CASSLVTGWIHEQYF. In nucleotides, the CDR3 is TGTGCCAGCAGTTTGGTGACAGGGTGGATCCACGAGCAGTACTTC.

This chain links TRBV12-3 or TRBV12-4 with TRBJ2-4; no clear D gene. V lost 3 bases, J lost 4 bases, and 7 bases lay in between. This CDR3 has 13 residues. Here the CDR3 reads CASSFVQKNIQYF. In DNA form, the CDR3 reads TGTGCCAGCAGTTTTGTTCAAAAAAACATTCAGTACTTC.

The V gene is TRBV6-5, the J gene TRBJ1-2; D is unclear. Trimming left V 3 bases short and J 4 bases short, with 12 bases between. This CDR3 region has 14 residues. Germline CDR1 MNHEY, CDR2 SVGAGI. In nucleotides, the CDR3 is TGTGCCAGCAGTTATTCCCCCGCACTCTATGGCTACACCTTC. Protein product: CASSYSPALYGYTF.

The J gene is TRBJ1-1, the V gene TRBV19, with D tentatively TRBD1 (5 bases). The CDR3 totals 14 residues. CDR1 and CDR2 from the germline V gene are LNHDA and SQIVND (reference sequence). V was cut by 3 bases and J by 3 bases, with 11 bases left in between. The CDR3 loop reads CASSIGLGDTEAFF. The CDR3 region has the DNA TGTGCCAGTAGTATCGGGTTGGGGGACACTGAAGCTTTCTTT.

The chain employs TRBV24-1 and TRBJ2-1, with 7 nucleotides matching TRBD2. This CDR3 region has 15 residues. Per germline, CDR1 KGHDR and CDR2 SFDVKD. With 4 bases clipped from V and 3 bases from J, the junction kept 5 bases outside the gene matches. The CDR3 loop is CATSDPGGGYNEQFF. In DNA form, the CDR3 reads TGTGCCACCAGTGACCCCGGCGGGGGCTACAATGAGCAGTTCTTC.

V is TRBV30 and J is TRBJ2-2; 9 nucleotides line up with TRBD1. Germline trimming cut 2 bases from V and 3 bases from J; bases unmatched to any gene: 1. Germline V gene data show CDR1 as GTSNPN and CDR2 as SVGIG (reference sequence). The CDR3 consists of 14 residues. CDR3 residues: CAWSHRGHTGELFF. CDR3 in DNA: TGTGCCTGGAGTCACAGGGGGCACACCGGGGAGCTGTTTTTT.

This sequence joins TRBV6-5 and TRBJ1-1; TRBD1 aligns across 7 bases. Looked up from germline, CDR1 is MNHEY and CDR2 is SVGAGI. The ends lost 6 bases at V and 4 bases at J; junction bases unmatched: 8. The CDR3 spans 14 residues. CDR3 amino acids: CASSPTGLGTEAFF. DNA for the CDR3: TGTGCCAGCAGCCCGACAGGGTTAGGCACTGAAGCTTTCTTT.

The V and J genes are TRBV5-1 and TRBJ2-1; possibly TRBD2 for D (5 bases). The CDR3 loop spans 16 amino acids. From germline, CDR1 is SGHRS and CDR2 YFSETQ. V lost 0 bases and J lost 8, with 18 bases in between. The CDR3 loop is CASSLDGITRMDEQFF. For the CDR3, the DNA is TGCGCCAGCAGCTTGGACGGGATTACACGGATGGATGAGCAGTTCTTC.

The rearrangement joins TRBV29-1 to TRBJ2-5, with D tentatively TRBD1 or TRBD2 (5 bases each). Germline V gene sequence: CDR1 SQVTM, CDR2 ANQGSEA. This CDR3 region has 12 residues. Trimming pared 5 bases from V and 3 bases from J, leaving 10 bases between. CDR3 sequence: CSVYGAKETQYF. CDR3 DNA: TGCAGCGTTTACGGGGCAAAAGAGACCCAGTACTTC. Based on the CDR3 plus reference TRBV29-1 and TRBJ2-5, the full variable domain is SAVISQKPSRDICQRGTSLTIQCQVDSQVTMMFWYRQQPGQSLTLIATANQGSEATYESGFVIDKFPISRPNLTFSTLTVSNMSPEDSSIYLCSVYGAKETQYFGPGTRLLVL.

This chain joins TRBV6-5 and TRBJ1-1; D might be TRBD1 (6 bases). Trimming shortened V by 4 bases and J by 0 bases, and 9 bases separated the two germline ends. The germline V gene encodes CDR1 MNHEY and CDR2 SVGAGI. This CDR3 spans 14 amino acids. The CDR3 sequence is CASSFRGLNTEAFF. The CDR3 DNA is TGTGCCAGCAGTTTCAGGGGACTGAACACTGAAGCTTTCTTT.

This sequence joins TRBV5-1 and TRBJ2-7, with 8 bases identical to TRBD2. Per germline, CDR1 SGHRS and CDR2 YFSETQ. This CDR3 has 17 residues. V trimming: 6 bases; J trimming: 0 bases; junction bases outside the gene matches: 14. The CDR3 reads CASTIGGLAGNSYEQYF. The CDR3 nucleotides read TGCGCCAGCACCATTGGGGGGCTAGCGGGCAACTCCTACGAGCAGTACTTC. The variable domain in full, completed from reference TRBV5-1 and TRBJ2-7, reads KAGVTQTPRYLIKTRGQQVTLSCSPISGHRSVSWYQQTPGQGLQFLFEYFSETQRNKGNFPGRFSGRQFSNSRSEMNVSTLELGDSALYLCASTIGGLAGNSYEQYFGPGTRLTVT.

The rearrangement links TRBV29-1 to TRBJ2-7; 8 bases are shared with TRBD2. The junction had 6 bases not matched to a gene; V was cut back by 5 bases and J by 0 bases. CDR1 and CDR2 from the germline V gene are SQVTM and ANQGSEA. This CDR3 comprises 14 residues. DNA of the CDR3: TGCAGCGTTCCGGGGACTAGGAACTCCTACGAGCAGTACTTC. Translated: CSVPGTRNSYEQYF.

CDR3 DNA: TGTGCCAGCAGCAGGGGGGCGTACAATGAGCAGTTCTTC. It encodes CASSRGAYNEQFF. The chain recombines TRBV21-1 with TRBJ2-1; the tabulated D call, TRBD1, remains unverified against the DNA. TRBV21-1 is labeled a pseudogene. This CDR3 has 13 amino acids.

The chain is built from TRBV7-9 and TRBJ2-2; 10 nucleotides line up with TRBD2. The CDR3 extends over 16 amino acids. V gave up 4 bases and J gave up 2 bases; unmatched junction bases: 4. Germline lookup yields CDR1 SEHNR and CDR2 FQNEAQ (reference sequence). CDR3 region: CASSSWTSGNTGELFF. The CDR3 DNA sequence: TGTGCCAGCAGCTCATGGACTAGCGGAAACACCGGGGAGCTGTTTTTT.

The chain uses TRBV29-1 and TRBJ1-5; D unclear. The length of the CDR3 is 13 residues. Germline values: CDR1 SQVTM, CDR2 ANQGSEA. Trimming shortened V by 4 bases and J by 3 bases, and 10 bases separated the two germline ends. The CDR3: CSVVWQNNQPQHF. CDR3 nucleotide sequence: TGCAGCGTTGTATGGCAGAACAATCAGCCCCAGCATTTT. The full variable domain, its missing parts supplied by reference TRBV29-1 and TRBJ1-5, is SAVISQKPSRDICQRGTSLTIQCQVDSQVTMMFWYRQQPGQSLTLIATANQGSEATYESGFVIDKFPISRPNLTFSTLTVSNMSPEDSSIYLCSVVWQNNQPQHFGDGTRLSIL.

The V call is TRBV15, the J call TRBJ2-4; no firm D call. Germline CDR1 is LNHNV and CDR2 is YYDKDF (reference sequence). The CDR3 extends over 13 amino acids. V lost 0 bases and J lost 3, with 3 bases in between. This CDR3 is CATSRDVKNIQYF. The CDR3 DNA reads as TGTGCCACCAGCAGAGATGTCAAAAACATTCAGTACTTC.

The V and J genes are TRBV9 and TRBJ2-5, with TRBD1 as a possible D gene (6 bases). Trimming stripped 4 bases from V and 7 bases from J, with 23 bases between. Germline CDR1 SGDLS, CDR2 YYNGEE. The CDR3 sequence is 16 residues long. The CDR3 region is CASSPVTTGPGGTQYF. The CDR3 nucleotides read TGTGCCAGCAGCCCCGTCACTACAGGGCCTGGGGGGACCCAGTACTTC.

This chain connects TRBV30 to TRBJ1-1; 7 positions match TRBD1. Germline CDR1 reads GTSNPN; CDR2 reads SVGIG (reference sequence). The V and J ends lost 3 bases and 1 base, in that order; junction bases with no gene match: 8. This CDR3 has 15 residues. The CDR3 sequence: CAWSVTGTANTEAFF. As DNA, the CDR3 is TGTGCCTGGAGCGTCACTGGGACAGCGAACACTGAAGCTTTCTTT.

This clonotype came up once. This chain connects TRBV7-6 to TRBJ2-1; 7 nucleotides match TRBD2. The CDR3 length is 17 residues. Germline values: CDR1 SGHVS, CDR2 FNYEAQ. V trimming: 3 bases; J trimming: 6 bases; junction bases outside the gene matches: 14. The CDR3 DNA reads as TGTGCCAGCAGCTTGAGACGGGAGGATGGAAGGAGCAATGAGCAGTTCTTC. Its protein is CASSLRREDGRSNEQFF.